The clone carrying this T cell receptor (beta chain) has only a few counts. Antigen unknown. Trimming removed 0 bases at V and 3 bases at J, with 4 bases between. CDR3 length: 13 amino acids. Germline V CDR1 and CDR2: LNHNV, YYDKDF (reference sequence). The data belong to a study of CD8+ T cells in alopecia areata. Sample treatment: oral pan-JAK inhibitor, 5-10 mg twice daily. Overall study results and limits: Expanded CD8+ clones among the top 100, and scalp clonality, were significantly decreased by tofacitinib.

Reverse transcription of extracted RNA yielded cDNA, which provided the sequencing template. Profiling relied on immunoSEQ multiplex PCR, and the TCRdb table lists in-frame clones only, not all of them. The sample lists 200,000 or so clones, roughly 64% occurring once. This sequence originates from a human donor with alopecia areata. The chain has TRBV15 and TRBJ2-3; D ambiguous. The input for sequencing was CD4+ T cells sorted from blood, taken at week 24, from a patient treated with tofacitinib. The CDR3 sequence: CATSRDVTDTQYF. CDR3 sequence (DNA): TGTGCCACCAGCAGAGATGTGACAGATACGCAGTATTTT.